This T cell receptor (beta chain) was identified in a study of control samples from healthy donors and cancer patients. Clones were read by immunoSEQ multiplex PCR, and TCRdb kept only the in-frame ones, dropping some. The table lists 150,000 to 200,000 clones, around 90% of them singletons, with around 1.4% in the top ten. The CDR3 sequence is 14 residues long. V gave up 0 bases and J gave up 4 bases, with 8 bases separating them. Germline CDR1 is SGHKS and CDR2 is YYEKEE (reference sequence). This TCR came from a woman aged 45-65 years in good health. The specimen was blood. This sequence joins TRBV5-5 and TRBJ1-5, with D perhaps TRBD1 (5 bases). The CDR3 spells CASSLVAGNQPQHF. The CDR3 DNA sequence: TGTGCCAGCAGCTTGGTGGCAGGGAATCAGCCCCAGCATTTT.